The source of this T cell receptor beta chain is a study of cytomegalovirus exposure and HLA in healthy donors. Study at large: An early release of data contained about 85 million unique TCRs, which came from HLA-typed donors. Findings and caveats of the study: In an earlier analysis, most TCR beta V segments were productive about 87% or about 30% of the time. Common viral pathogens seemed to be connected with several of the most significant clusters, according to a later analysis.

A multiplex PCR was run with 60 Vbeta primers and 13 Jbeta primers. Clones were sequenced by immunoSEQ multiplex PCR, and TCRdb holds only the in-frame ones, with some missing. The sample table includes approximately 120,000 clones. Worth noting for this clone: Its antigen is not known.

Trimming removed 6 bases at V and 1 base at J, with 12 bases between. Looked up from germline, CDR1 is KGHSH and CDR2 is LQKENI. This CDR3 region has 15 residues. Sequencing was performed on PBMCs. The chain combines TRBV18 with TRBJ2-2, with a possible D match to TRBD1 (5 bases). This receptor was obtained from a man aged 25 to 45 in good health and CMV-seronegative. This CDR3 reads CASSQDQGNTGELFF. The CDR3 nucleotides read TGTGCCAGCTCGCAGGACCAGGGGAACACCGGGGAGCTGTTTTTT. Full variable domain (outside the CDR3, taken from reference TRBV18 and TRBJ2-2): NAGVMQNPRHLVRRRGQEARLRCSPMKGHSHVYWYRQLPEEGLKFMVYLQKENIIDESGMPKERFSAEFPKEGPSILRIQQVVRGDSAAYFCASSQDQGNTGELFFGEGSRLTVL.